This TCR beta chain was sequenced for a study of blood T cell repertoires in COVID-19. Study-wide background: The United States, Italy and Spain provided the acute and convalescent COVID-19 samples. Nucleic acid was either cDNA or gDNA, and it came from T cells, B-cell-depleted T cells, or PBMCs.

Only in-frame clones appear in the TCRdb table, and some are missing; sequencing was by immunoSEQ multiplex PCR. The repertoire includes hundreds of thousands of clones, roughly nine tenths of them detected once, and 0.95% to 1.5% sits in the top ten. Trimming pared 5 bases from V and 4 bases from J, leaving 12 bases between. Germline loops: CDR1 SNHLY, CDR2 FYNNEI. The CDR3 covers 15 residues. V usage is TRBV2 and J usage is TRBJ1-6; perhaps TRBD1 as D (5 bases). Material: peripheral blood. The TCR originated in a man in his forties with acute or convalescent COVID-19. Here the CDR3 DNA reads TGTGCCAGCAGTAGGGAAAGGGGTTATAATTCACCCCTCCACTTT. Amino acid sequence: CASSRERGYNSPLHF.